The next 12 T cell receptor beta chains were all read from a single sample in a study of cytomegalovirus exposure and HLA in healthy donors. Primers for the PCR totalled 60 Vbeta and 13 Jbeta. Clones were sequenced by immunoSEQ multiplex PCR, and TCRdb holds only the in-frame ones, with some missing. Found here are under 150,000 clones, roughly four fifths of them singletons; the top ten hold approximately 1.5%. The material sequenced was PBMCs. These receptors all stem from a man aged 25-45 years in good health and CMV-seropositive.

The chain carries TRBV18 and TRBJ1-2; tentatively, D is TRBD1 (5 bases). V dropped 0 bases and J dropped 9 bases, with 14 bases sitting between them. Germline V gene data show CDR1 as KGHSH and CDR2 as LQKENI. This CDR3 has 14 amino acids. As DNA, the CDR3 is TGTGCCAGCTCACCACCAGGGGCAGCCTCCCGCTACACCTTC. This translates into CASSPPGAASRYTF.

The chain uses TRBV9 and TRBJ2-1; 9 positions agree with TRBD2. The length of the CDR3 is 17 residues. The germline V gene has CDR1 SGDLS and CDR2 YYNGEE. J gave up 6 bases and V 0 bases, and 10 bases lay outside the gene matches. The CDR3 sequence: CASSVVPLSGSLNEQFF. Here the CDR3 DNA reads TGTGCCAGCAGCGTAGTACCCCTTAGCGGGAGCCTCAATGAGCAGTTCTTC.

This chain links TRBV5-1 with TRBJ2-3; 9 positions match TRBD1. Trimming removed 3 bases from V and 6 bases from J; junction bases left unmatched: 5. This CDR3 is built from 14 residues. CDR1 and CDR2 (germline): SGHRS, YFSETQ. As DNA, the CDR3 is TGCGCCAGCAGCTCGGGACAGGGTTTGGATACGCAGTATTTT. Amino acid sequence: CASSSGQGLDTQYF. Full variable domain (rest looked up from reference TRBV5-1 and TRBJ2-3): KAGVTQTPRYLIKTRGQQVTLSCSPISGHRSVSWYQQTPGQGLQFLFEYFSETQRNKGNFPGRFSGRQFSNSRSEMNVSTLELGDSALYLCASSSGQGLDTQYFGPGTRLTVL.

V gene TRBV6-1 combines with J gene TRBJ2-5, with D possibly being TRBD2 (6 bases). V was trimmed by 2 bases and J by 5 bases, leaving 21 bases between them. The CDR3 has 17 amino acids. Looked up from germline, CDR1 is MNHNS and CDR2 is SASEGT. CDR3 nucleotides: TGTGCCAGCAGTGAACTTGGGGCAAAGGGGAGGAGGGAGACCCAGTACTTC. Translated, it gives CASSELGAKGRRETQYF.

The CDR3: CAWSEVDSSNQPQHF. The CDR3 nucleotides are TGTGCCTGGAGTGAAGTCGACAGTAGCAATCAGCCCCAGCATTTT. The chain combines TRBV30 with TRBJ1-5; possible D gene TRBD1, 5 bases. The V and J ends lost 1 base and 0 bases respectively, with 10 bases between them. CDR1 GTSNPN and CDR2 SVGIG come from the germline V gene (reference sequence). The CDR3 runs to 15 residues.

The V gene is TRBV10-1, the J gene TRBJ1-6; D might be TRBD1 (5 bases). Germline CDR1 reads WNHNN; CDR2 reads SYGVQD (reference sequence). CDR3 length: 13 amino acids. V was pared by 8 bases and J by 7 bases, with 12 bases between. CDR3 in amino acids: CASPRVYNSPLHF. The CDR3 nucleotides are TGCGCCAGCCCCAGGGTTTACAATTCACCCCTCCACTTT.

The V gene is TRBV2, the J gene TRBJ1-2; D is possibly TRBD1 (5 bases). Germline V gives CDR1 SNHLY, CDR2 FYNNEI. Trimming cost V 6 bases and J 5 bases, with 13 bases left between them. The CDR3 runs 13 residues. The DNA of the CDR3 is TGTGCCAGCAGGCAGGGTGGGGGGTATGGCTACACCTTC. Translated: CASRQGGGYGYTF.

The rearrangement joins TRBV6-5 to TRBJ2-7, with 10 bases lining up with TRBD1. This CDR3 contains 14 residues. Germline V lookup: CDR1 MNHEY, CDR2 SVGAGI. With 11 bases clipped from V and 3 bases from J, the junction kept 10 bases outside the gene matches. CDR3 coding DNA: TGTGCCGCGGGCGGGGGACAGGGGATCTACGAGCAGTACTTC. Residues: CAAGGGQGIYEQYF.

Here the CDR3 DNA reads TGTGCCTCTGCGACAGGGGGCAATGAGCAGTTCTTC. This codes for CASATGGNEQFF. V is TRBV30 and J is TRBJ2-1, with TRBD1 identical over 9 bases. Trimming at V came to 7 bases and at J to 6 bases, leaving 4 bases not matched to a gene. This CDR3 has 12 amino acids. Per germline, CDR1 GTSNPN and CDR2 SVGIG (reference sequence).

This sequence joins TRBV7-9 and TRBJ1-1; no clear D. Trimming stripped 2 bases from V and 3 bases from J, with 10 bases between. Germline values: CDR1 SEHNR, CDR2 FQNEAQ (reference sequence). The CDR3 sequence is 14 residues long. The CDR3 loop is CASSLLVSDTEAFF. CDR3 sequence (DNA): TGTGCCAGCAGCTTATTGGTTTCGGACACTGAAGCTTTCTTT.

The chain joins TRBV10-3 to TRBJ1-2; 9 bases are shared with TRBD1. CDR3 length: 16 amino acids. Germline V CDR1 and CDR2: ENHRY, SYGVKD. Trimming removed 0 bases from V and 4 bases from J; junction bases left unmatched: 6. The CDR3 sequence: CAISESGTGKGYGYTF. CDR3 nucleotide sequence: TGTGCCATCAGTGAGTCGGGGACAGGGAAAGGCTATGGCTACACCTTC.

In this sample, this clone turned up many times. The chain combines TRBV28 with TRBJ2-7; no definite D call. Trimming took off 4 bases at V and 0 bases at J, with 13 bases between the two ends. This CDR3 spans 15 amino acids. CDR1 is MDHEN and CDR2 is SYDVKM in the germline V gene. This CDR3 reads CASSSTSLSSYEQYF. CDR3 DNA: TGTGCCAGCAGTTCAACATCTTTAAGCTCCTACGAGCAGTACTTC.